These T cell receptor beta chains were read from a single sample in a study of blood T cell repertoires in COVID-19. TCRdb's table, derived via immunoSEQ multiplex PCR, lists solely in-frame clones and lacks some. The sample lists about 120,000 clones; about 83% were seen once. Sequencing used peripheral blood. All receptors come from an elderly man with active or convalescent COVID-19. CDR3s include the opening cysteine and the closing phenylalanine or tryptophan. D genes are given only for firm matches. Expanded clones get a size class; other rows say once, few or many, or leave the size out.

D	J	V	size	CDR3	DNA
.	TRBJ1-6	TRBV6-4	.	CASSDSGALVSPLHF	TGTGCCAGCAGTGACTCAGGGGCGCTAGTTTCACCCCTCCACTTT
.	TRBJ1-1	TRBV7-6	.	CASRAGLGNTEAFF	TGTGCCAGCAGGGCGGGACTTGGGAACACTGAAGCTTTCTTT
.	TRBJ1-5	TRBV19	.	CASSIQQGVMGQPQHF	TGTGCCAGTAGTATACAGCAGGGTGTGATGGGGCAGCCCCAGCATTTT
.	TRBJ1-1	TRBV15	once	CATSHSMNTEAFF	TGTGCCACTTCCCACTCTATGAACACTGAAGCTTTCTTT
.	TRBJ2-7	TRBV4-1	.	CASSTHRGGYEQYF	TGCGCCAGCAGCACCCACAGGGGAGGCTACGAGCAGTACTTC
TRBD1	TRBJ2-7	TRBV5-1	.	CASSLQGGYYEQYF	TGCGCCAGCAGCTTACAGGGGGGCTATTACGAGCAGTACTTC
TRBD1	TRBJ1-5	TRBV5-5	.	CASSMPGQWGQPQHF	TGTGCCAGCAGCATGCCGGGACAGTGGGGGCAGCCCCAGCATTTT
.	TRBJ2-5	TRBV28	.	CASRKTTVQETQYF	TGTGCCAGCAGAAAAACGACAGTCCAAGAGACCCAGTACTTC
TRBD1	TRBJ2-7	TRBV2	.	CASGRDRDNYEQYF	TGTGCCAGCGGCCGGGACAGGGACAATTACGAGCAGTACTTC
.	TRBJ1-1	TRBV6-2/TRBV6-3	.	CASSSGIGSEAFF	TGTGCCAGCAGTTCAGGAATAGGCAGTGAAGCTTTCTTT
.	TRBJ2-1	TRBV5-1	once	CASSFNGGDNEQFF	TGCGCCAGCAGCTTTAACGGGGGAGACAATGAGCAGTTCTTC
TRBD2	TRBJ2-2	TRBV7-3	.	CASSLRKASGTGELFF	TGTGCCAGCAGCTTAAGGAAGGCTAGCGGGACCGGGGAGCTGTTTTTT
TRBD1	TRBJ1-1	TRBV5-5	few	CASSRQGDTEAFF	TGTGCCAGCAGCCGACAGGGGGACACTGAAGCTTTCTTT
.	TRBJ1-2	TRBV10-3	.	CAIRGGDSRYTF	TGTGCCATCAGAGGGGGAGACAGCCGCTACACCTTC
.	TRBJ1-4	TRBV28	.	CASSWSVTNEKLFF	TGTGCCAGCAGTTGGAGTGTAACTAATGAAAAACTGTTTTTT
.	TRBJ2-3	TRBV12-3/TRBV12-4	.	CASARADTQYF	TGTGCCAGCGCACGGGCAGATACGCAGTATTTT
.	TRBJ1-1	TRBV3-1/TRBV3-2	.	CASSSNLNTEAFF	TGTGCCAGCAGTTCTAACCTGAACACTGAAGCTTTCTTT
TRBD1	TRBJ1-5	TRBV18	.	CASSASGGNQPQHF	TGTGCCAGCTCAGCCTCAGGGGGGAATCAGCCCCAGCATTTT
TRBD2	TRBJ2-7	TRBV2	.	CASSEASGGSYEQYF	TGTGCCAGCAGTGAAGCTAGCGGGGGCTCCTACGAGCAGTACTTC
.	TRBJ2-2	TRBV7-3	.	CASSFQGTTGELFF	TGTGCCAGCAGCTTCCAGGGAACCACCGGGGAGCTGTTTTTT